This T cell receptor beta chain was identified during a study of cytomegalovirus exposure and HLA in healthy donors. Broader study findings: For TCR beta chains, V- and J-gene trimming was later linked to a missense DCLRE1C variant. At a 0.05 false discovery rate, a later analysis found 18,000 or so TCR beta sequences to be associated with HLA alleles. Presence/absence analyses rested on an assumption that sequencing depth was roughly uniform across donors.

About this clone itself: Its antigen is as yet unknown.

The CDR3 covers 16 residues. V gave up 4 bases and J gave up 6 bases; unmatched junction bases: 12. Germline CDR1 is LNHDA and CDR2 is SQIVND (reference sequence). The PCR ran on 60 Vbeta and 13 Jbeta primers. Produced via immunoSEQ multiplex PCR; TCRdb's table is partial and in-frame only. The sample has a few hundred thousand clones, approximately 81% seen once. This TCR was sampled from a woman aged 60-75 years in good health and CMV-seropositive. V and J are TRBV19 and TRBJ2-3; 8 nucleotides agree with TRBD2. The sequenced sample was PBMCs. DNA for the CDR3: TGTGCCAGTAGTACCGTTACTAGCGGCCTGTGGGATACGCAGTATTTT. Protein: CASSTVTSGLWDTQYF. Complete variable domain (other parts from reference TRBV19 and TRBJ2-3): DGGITQSPKYLFRKEGQNVTLSCEQNLNHDAMYWYRQDPGQGLRLIYYSQIVNDFQKGDIAEGYSVSREKKESFPLTVTSAQKNPTAFYLCASSTVTSGLWDTQYFGPGTRLTVL.